This TCR beta chain was identified in a study of blood T cell repertoires in COVID-19. This CDR3 has 16 residues. In the source study's methods: Estimation of nucleated cell counts was performed using reference gene primer amplification. Produced via immunoSEQ multiplex PCR; TCRdb's table is partial and in-frame only. The D gene and trimming were derived from the DNA, and the V and J assignments and clone size from that table. The sample records about 400,000 clones, about 85% being singletons. The TCR originated in a woman under 30 with acute COVID-19. The chain is built from TRBV7-5 and TRBJ2-3; the table's D call, TRBD2, was not checked against the DNA. TRBV7-5 is a documented pseudogene. Sequencing was carried out using PBMCs or T cells enriched from blood (not recorded which). The CDR3: CARSWTSGTSTDTQYF. CDR3 in DNA: TGTGCCAGAAGCTGGACTAGCGGCACTAGCACAGATACGCAGTATTTT.